This is a list of T cell receptor beta chains from one sample in a study of identical twins. Using its own MiXCR run on the 5' RACE reads, TCRdb lists one record per CDR3 protein. The profile covers 1.5 million to 2 million distinct CDR3 sequences, with around 33% appearing a single time and roughly 0.3% taken by the ten largest. The sample taken for sequencing was cord blood. Receptor source: a newborn girl in good health. Both conserved end residues are part of each CDR3. The D gene is left open where the match is weak.

V	D	J	CDR3
TRBV6-5	.	TRBJ2-7	CATTAGGGYEQYF
TRBV4-1	.	TRBJ2-7	CASSQALGAYEQYF
TRBV6-1	.	TRBJ1-1	CASAATENTEAFF
TRBV5-1	.	TRBJ2-3	CASAVPSTDAQYF
TRBV27	TRBD2	TRBJ2-7	CASGSGLRDEQYF
TRBV5-8	TRBD2	TRBJ2-1	CASNRRTSLEQFF
TRBV12-3/TRBV12-4	.	TRBJ1-2	CASSLRTVNYGYTF
TRBV6-1	.	TRBJ1-5	CASSGGGSSNQPQHF
TRBV9	.	TRBJ2-1	CASSVYRTTNSYNEQFF
TRBV7-9	.	TRBJ1-2	CASSLVQVGDYGYTF
TRBV11-2	TRBD1	TRBJ2-2	CASSLGRLLGQGAPGELFF
TRBV4-2	.	TRBJ1-2	CASSQDQVLGGYTF
TRBV28	.	TRBJ2-1	CASSTLQWTRDEQFF
TRBV3-1	.	TRBJ2-5	CASSQALGEQYF
TRBV7-9	.	TRBJ1-1	CASSLTVAAGRAFF
TRBV5-8	.	TRBJ2-1	CASSLVWRGEQFF
TRBV29-1	TRBD2	TRBJ2-7	CSVVGSAGSGGAYEQYF
TRBV5-1	TRBD2	TRBJ2-5	CASSLVLAYSGEGTQYF
TRBV25-1	TRBD2	.	CASSVASGVGNEQYF
TRBV2	TRBD1	TRBJ2-7	CASSPPGTGYEQYF
TRBV18	.	TRBJ2-4	CAGSQVRGTIAKNIQYF
TRBV14	.	TRBJ2-2	CASSPVRVTGELFF
TRBV10-3	TRBD2	TRBJ2-7	CAAVGRTSGLSYEQYF
TRBV12-3/TRBV12-4	TRBD2	TRBJ2-7	CASSRLAGADEQYF
TRBV20-1	.	TRBJ2-1	CSGEETVINDEQFF
TRBV20-1	TRBD1	TRBJ1-5	CSARLDRGANQPQHF
TRBV20-1	.	TRBJ1-4	CSASLGGPTNEKLFF
TRBV6-6	TRBD2	TRBJ2-1	CASSFLAGEVDEQFF
TRBV6-6	.	TRBJ1-6	CASSYLEQSNSPLHF
TRBV20-1	TRBD2	TRBJ2-3	CSATGRADTQYF
TRBV24-1	TRBD2	TRBJ2-1	CATSEGTSGRVSGNEQFF
TRBV7-2	TRBD2	TRBJ2-1	CASSSQTSGGVNEQFF
TRBV27	.	TRBJ1-6	CASSFSTVNNSPLHF
TRBV28	.	TRBJ2-7	CASRARTGNYEQYF
TRBV5-1	TRBD1	TRBJ1-5	CASSRDSSQPQHF
TRBV7-2	.	TRBJ2-7	CASSDGYSSYEQYF
TRBV7-7	.	TRBJ2-1	CASSLAGSLSNEQFF
TRBV6-6	TRBD2	TRBJ2-3	CASSYSGLAGAADTQYF
TRBV29-1	.	TRBJ2-1	CSVLGGTYNEQFF
TRBV7-2	.	TRBJ2-5	CASSLVAENNEQYF
TRBV7-8	.	TRBJ2-3	CASSLELYTQYF
TRBV20-1	TRBD1	TRBJ2-3	CSARGRGRTDTQYF